This T cell receptor (beta chain) stems from a study of vaccination effects on CD4 cells after COVID-19. Per germline, CDR1 SGHRS and CDR2 YFSETQ. V gave up 5 bases and J gave up 0 bases; unmatched junction bases: 16. The CDR3 has 20 amino acids. On this clone itself: No antigen is known for it.

Antigen-specific CD4+ T cells expanded by the ViraFEST assay with viral peptide pools were then sequenced. Culture proceeded for nine to ten days, and CD4+ T cells were then isolated. Each vaccine recipient was nucleocapsid antibody negative and had no prior SARS-CoV-2 infection. Sequencing was performed with immunoSEQ multiplex PCR; in TCRdb, only in-frame clones are kept and a portion is missing. The sample comprises around 71,000 clones, approximately 72% of which are singletons, and approximately 4% rests with the top ten. The clonotype originates from a human donor who received a COVID-19 vaccine. The sample in question was CD4+ T cells from PBMCs cultured with HCoV-OC43 spike peptides, obtained before COVID-19 vaccination. Noted subset: HCoV-OC43 spike overlapping peptide pool stimulation. The chain links TRBV5-1 to TRBJ2-3, with 12 positions matching TRBD2. DNA of the CDR3: TGCGCCAGCAGTCATCTTACTCGACTAGCGGGGGTGGAGAGCACAGATACGCAGTATTTT. It yields the protein CASSHLTRLAGVESTDTQYF.